Below are 5 T cell receptor beta chains sequenced from a single sample in a study of cytomegalovirus exposure and HLA in healthy donors. Amplification used 60 Vbeta primers and 13 Jbeta primers. Measured with immunoSEQ multiplex PCR; TCRdb has only the in-frame clones, and not every one. The sample lists some 190,000 clones, around 80% occurring once. The sequenced sample consisted of PBMCs. Every receptor here comes from a male donor in good health and CMV-seronegative.

The rearrangement links TRBV7-9 to TRBJ2-3, with 7 bases lining up with TRBD2. The CDR3 has 17 amino acids. The junction had 8 bases not matched to a gene; V was cut back by 0 bases and J by 2 bases. The germline V gene encodes CDR1 SEHNR and CDR2 FQNEAQ (reference sequence). The CDR3 sequence is CASSLASSGRSTDTQYF. The DNA of the CDR3 is TGTGCCAGCAGCTTAGCTAGTAGCGGGCGCTCCACAGATACGCAGTATTTT.

The rearrangement links TRBV25-1 to TRBJ2-3; tentatively, D is TRBD1 (5 bases). The germline V and J ends were trimmed by 6 bases and 0 bases, with 19 bases remaining between them. CDR1 MGHDK and CDR2 SYGVNS come from the germline V gene. The CDR3 runs 17 residues. In nucleotides, the CDR3 is TGTGCCAGCAGCCTTATCAACAGGCCCACTAGCACAGATACGCAGTATTTT. Its protein is CASSLINRPTSTDTQYF.

This clone came up once. The genes are TRBV7-2 and TRBJ1-6; TRBD1 agrees at 7 bases. Germline CDR1 reads SGHTA; CDR2 reads FQGNSA. The CDR3 spans 15 residues. J was trimmed by 8 bases and V by 5 bases; bases with no gene match: 9. In nucleotides, the CDR3 is TGTGCCAGCAGCCGGGTGACAGGGCAGTATTCACCCCTCCACTTT. Protein sequence: CASSRVTGQYSPLHF.

The gene calls are TRBV7-2 and TRBJ1-1; TRBD1 matches at 7 bases. Germline V lookup: CDR1 SGHTA, CDR2 FQGNSA. This CDR3 is 13 amino acids long. V trimming: 0 bases; J trimming: 11 bases; junction bases outside the gene matches: 6. CDR3 nucleotides: TGTGCCAGCAGCTTAGCGGAAGAGGGGGCGGCTTTCTTT. It translates to CASSLAEEGAAFF.

The rearrangement uses TRBV19 and TRBJ2-7; 10 nucleotides match TRBD2. This CDR3 is built from 17 residues. The germline V gene has CDR1 LNHDA and CDR2 SQIVND (reference sequence). V gave up 4 bases and J gave up 4 bases; unmatched junction bases: 13. CDR3 nucleotide sequence: TGTGCCAGTAGTAAGTTAGCGGGAGGTCATGGAGGTTACGAGCAGTACTTC. Translation: CASSKLAGGHGGYEQYF.